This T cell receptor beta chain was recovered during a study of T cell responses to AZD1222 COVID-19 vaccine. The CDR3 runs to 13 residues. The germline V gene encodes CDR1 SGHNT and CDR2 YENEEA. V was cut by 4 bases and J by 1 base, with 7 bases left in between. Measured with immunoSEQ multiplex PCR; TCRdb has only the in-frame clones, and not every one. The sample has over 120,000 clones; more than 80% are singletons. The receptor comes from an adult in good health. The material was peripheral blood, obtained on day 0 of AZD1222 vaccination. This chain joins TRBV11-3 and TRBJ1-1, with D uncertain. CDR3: CASSSYTNTEAFF. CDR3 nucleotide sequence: TGTGCCAGCAGCTCCTACACGAACACTGAAGCTTTCTTT.